The 18 T cell receptor beta chains below all came from one sample that was sequenced in a study of T-cell memory formation after mild COVID-19. From the 5' RACE reads, TCRdb called clonotypes with MiXCR, one entry per CDR3 protein. The sample yields fewer than 50,000 distinct CDR3 sequences, around 7.2% seen once. Sequencing was carried out using PBMCs or a T cell subset sorted from them (not recorded which). Receptors originate from a man younger than 30 who had mild COVID-19 (a few samples of this study predate the infection). Cell type and time point are not known.

This chain links TRBV7-9 with TRBJ2-5, with D possibly TRBD1 on 6 matching bases. The CDR3 consists of 15 residues. CDR1 and CDR2 from the germline V gene are SEHNR and FQNEAQ (reference sequence). V lost 1 base, J lost 1 base, and 10 bases lay in between. The CDR3 coding sequence is TGTGCCAGCAGCTTAGATCAGGGGCGCCAAGAGACCCAGTACTTC. Translation: CASSLDQGRQETQYF.

This clonotype was seen ten or more times. The chain combines TRBV18 with TRBJ2-1; D gene ambiguous. Germline V lookup: CDR1 KGHSH, CDR2 LQKENI. Trimming shortened V by 0 bases and J by 4 bases, and 7 bases separated the two germline ends. There are 14 residues in the CDR3. The chain's CDR3 is CASSPPGGYNEQFF. DNA for the CDR3: TGTGCCAGCTCACCACCGGGCGGATACAATGAGCAGTTCTTC.

V is TRBV25-1 and J is TRBJ2-1; 7 bases fit TRBD2. The CDR3 totals 16 residues. Germline V CDR1 and CDR2: MGHDK, SYGVNS. With 3 bases clipped from V and 5 bases from J, the junction kept 10 bases outside the gene matches. CDR3 sequence (DNA): TGTGCCAGCAGTGACCCGAGGAGCGGGGAAAACAATGAGCAGTTCTTC. It specifies CASSDPRSGENNEQFF.

The table lists this clonotype with a few counts. The gene calls are TRBV7-9 and TRBJ2-2; no definite D call. Trimming removed 6 bases at V and 6 bases at J, with 8 bases between. This CDR3 contains 12 residues. Per the germline V gene, CDR1 is SEHNR and CDR2 is FQNEAQ (reference sequence). CDR3 in amino acids: CASSDVSGELFF. CDR3 nucleotide sequence: TGTGCCAGCAGTGACGTCTCCGGGGAGCTGTTTTTT.

This clonotype was seen repeatedly, ten times or more. This chain connects TRBV10-3 to TRBJ1-6, with no clear D. This CDR3 is 13 amino acids long. Germline V gene lookup returns CDR1 ENHRY and CDR2 SYGVKD. Trimming pared 3 bases from V and 5 bases from J, leaving 5 bases between. The CDR3 loop reads CAISDMNNSPLHF. The CDR3 coding sequence is TGTGCCATCAGTGACATGAATAATTCACCCCTCCACTTT.

This clonotype turned up a few times. The V and J genes are TRBV12-3 or TRBV12-4 and TRBJ1-2, with 7 bases fitting TRBD1. Unmatched junction bases numbered 9, after V lost 6 bases and J lost 5 bases. This CDR3 has 14 amino acids. The CDR3 bases are TGTGCCAGCAGCCGCTACAGGGGCATGTATGGCTACACCTTC. Its protein product is CASSRYRGMYGYTF.

This clonotype was found many times. The chain carries TRBV6-2 or TRBV6-3 and TRBJ2-7; D remains unclear. The germline V gene has CDR1 MNHEY and CDR2 SVGEGT. Trimming stripped 2 bases from V and 3 bases from J, with 14 bases between. The CDR3 is 15 amino acids. The chain's CDR3 is CASSYGSRLGYEQYV. Here the CDR3 DNA reads TGTGCCAGCAGTTACGGTTCTCGACTGGGCTACGAGCAGTACGTC.

This clonotype appeared many times. The chain recombines TRBV7-2 with TRBJ2-7; possibly TRBD1 or TRBD2 for D (5 bases each). Germline V gene sequence: CDR1 SGHTA, CDR2 FQGNSA. The V end lost 5 bases, the J end lost 0 bases, and 17 bases lay between the germline ends. CDR3 length: 16 residues. The DNA for the CDR3 is TGTGCCAGCAGCGTAGGGACCAGGGCCAGCTCCTACGAGCAGTACTTC. Protein sequence: CASSVGTRASSYEQYF.

This clonotype showed up just a few times. Written as DNA, the CDR3 is TGTGCCAGCGAAGGAGGGGGGCGGACATTTGGTCAGTACTTC. Protein: CASEGGGRTFGQYF. The J gene is TRBJ2-4, the V gene TRBV21-1; whether TRBD1, the table's D call, matches the DNA was not checked. TRBV21-1 is described as a pseudogene. This CDR3 contains 14 residues.

The V call is TRBV4-3, the J call TRBJ2-1; D is unresolved. V gave up 3 bases and J gave up 8 bases, with 11 bases separating them. The CDR3 consists of 13 residues. Per germline, CDR1 LGHNA and CDR2 YSLEER. CDR3 DNA: TGCGCCAGCAGCCACCCTGACCCATATGAGCAGTTCTTC. This encodes CASSHPDPYEQFF.

This clonotype is medium-sized. The J gene is TRBJ2-5, the V gene TRBV27; TRBD1 or TRBD2 may be the D gene (5 bases each). The CDR3 is 13 residues long. From germline, CDR1 is MNHEY and CDR2 SMNVEV (reference sequence). V dropped 6 bases and J dropped 7 bases, with 15 bases sitting between them. The CDR3 DNA is TGTGCCAGCAGGGGGACCGCCGATATGACCCAGTACTTC. Translating it yields CASRGTADMTQYF.

This clonotype was picked up many times. This chain links TRBV7-8 with TRBJ1-6, with a tentative D call TRBD1 (6 bases). Trimming removed 0 bases at V and 7 bases at J, with 13 bases between. Germline-derived CDR1 and CDR2 are SGHVS and FQNEAQ. The CDR3 has 16 residues. The CDR3 nucleotides read TGTGCCAGCAGCTTAGCTCTAGTGGGGGCGAATTCACCCCTCCACTTT. This translates into CASSLALVGANSPLHF.

This clonotype was found many times. The genes are TRBV7-2 and TRBJ2-3; D unresolved. Trimming left V 5 bases short and J 6 bases short, with 12 bases between. Germline CDR1 SGHTA, CDR2 FQGNSA. There are 13 residues in the CDR3. This chain's CDR3 is CASSPMVGDTQYF. In DNA, the CDR3 is TGTGCCAGCAGCCCAATGGTTGGGGATACGCAGTATTTT.

The V gene is TRBV11-2, the J gene TRBJ1-1; D is undetermined. Germline V lookup: CDR1 SGHAT, CDR2 FQNNGV. Trimming removed 1 base from V and 0 bases from J, with 6 bases in between. The CDR3 has 14 amino acids. The CDR3 region is CASSLAVMNTEAFF. The CDR3 bases are TGTGCCAGCAGCTTAGCAGTCATGAACACTGAAGCTTTCTTT.

This clonotype was picked up a small number of times. The gene calls are TRBV5-1 and TRBJ1-6, with 8 bases identical to TRBD1. Germline V gene sequence: CDR1 SGHRS, CDR2 YFSETQ. CDR3 length equals 16 residues. J lost 10 bases, V lost 0 bases, and 9 bases had no gene match. This CDR3 reads CASSLAVTGDGSPLHF. Written as DNA, the CDR3 is TGCGCCAGCAGCTTGGCCGTGACAGGGGATGGGTCACCCCTCCACTTT.

The chain joins TRBV20-1 to TRBJ1-1, with no clear D. Between the trimmed V and J ends, which lost 6 bases and 0 bases, there was a span of 14 bases. CDR3 size: 14 residues. Germline loops: CDR1 DFQATT, CDR2 SNEGSKA (reference sequence). The CDR3 spells CSAPESPMNTEAFF. The CDR3 DNA follows: TGCAGTGCACCTGAAAGTCCCATGAACACTGAAGCTTTCTTT.

This clonotype was counted between two and nine times. The rearrangement links TRBV20-1 to TRBJ2-5, with a weak D call TRBD1 (6 bases). CDR1 DFQATT and CDR2 SNEGSKA come from the germline V gene (reference sequence). This CDR3 has 13 residues. With 5 bases removed from V and 2 bases from J, the gap between germline ends came to 12 bases. The CDR3 DNA is TGCAGTGCTTCCGGACAGACTCAAGAGACCCAGTACTTC. Amino acids: CSASGQTQETQYF.

This clonotype was observed a handful of times. The chain links TRBV28 to TRBJ1-2, with D possibly matching TRBD1 (5 bases). V lost 7 bases and J lost 2, with 14 bases in between. Germline V gene lookup returns CDR1 MDHEN and CDR2 SYDVKM. The CDR3 runs 14 residues. The DNA for the CDR3 is TGTGCCAGCAACCCCCCCCAGGGAAACTATGGCTACACCTTC. Residues: CASNPPQGNYGYTF.